This T cell receptor beta chain comes out of a study of Graves' ophthalmopathy and Graves' hyperthyroidism. Regarding the study as a whole: Forecasting of ophthalmopathy progression by the model achieved about 71% sensitivity and roughly 78% specificity. Clonotypes were expanded in thyroid at above 0.001 frequency, and most also appeared in blood.

This clonotype appeared many times. Its antigen is not identified. As diagnostic evidence, clinical symptoms, serum thyroxine, TRAb, thyroid ultrasound and orbital computed tomography were relied upon. RNA served as the template for amplifying TCR beta CDR3 regions. Amplification began with first-round RT-PCR using HTBI primers, then second-round multiplex PCR was performed. TCRdb independently ran MiXCR on the multiplex PCR reads; one entry per CDR3 protein. The repertoire consists of about 370,000 distinct CDR3 sequences, with about a sixth occurring once and the leading ten covering 2.4%. Input material: peripheral blood. This clonotype was sampled from an adult woman with stable Graves' hyperthyroidism.

The CDR3 DNA sequence: TGTGCCAGCAGTTTAGCTGCCGCCCTAGGGAGCAATCAGCCCCAGCATTTT. It encodes CASSLAAALGSNQPQHF. This chain links TRBV12-3 or TRBV12-4 with TRBJ1-5; D is undetermined. V lost 0 bases and J lost 1, with 13 bases in between. This CDR3 is 17 amino acids long.